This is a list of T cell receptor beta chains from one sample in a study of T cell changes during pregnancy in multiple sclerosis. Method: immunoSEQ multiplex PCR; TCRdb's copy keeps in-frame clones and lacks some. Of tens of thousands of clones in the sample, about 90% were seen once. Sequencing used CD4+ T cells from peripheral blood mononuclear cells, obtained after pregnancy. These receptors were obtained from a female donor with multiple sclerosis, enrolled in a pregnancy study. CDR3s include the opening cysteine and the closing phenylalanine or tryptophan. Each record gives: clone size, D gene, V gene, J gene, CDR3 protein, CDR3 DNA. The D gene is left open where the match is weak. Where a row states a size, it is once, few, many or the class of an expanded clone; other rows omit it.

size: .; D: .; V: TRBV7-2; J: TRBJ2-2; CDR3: CASSLRRDTGELFF; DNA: TGTGCCAGCAGCTTAAGGCGGGACACCGGGGAGCTGTTTTTT
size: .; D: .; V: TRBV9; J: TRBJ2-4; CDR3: CASSERGDTTAKNIQYF; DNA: TGTGCCAGCAGCGAAAGGGGTGACACCACAGCCAAAAACATTCAGTACTTC
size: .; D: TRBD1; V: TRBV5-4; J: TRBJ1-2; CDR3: CASKERDSYGYTF; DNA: TGTGCCAGCAAAGAACGGGACAGCTATGGCTACACCTTC
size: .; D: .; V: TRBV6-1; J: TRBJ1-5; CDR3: CASSEGGGQPQHF; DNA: TGTGCCAGCAGTGAGGGGGGGGGTCAGCCCCAGCATTTT
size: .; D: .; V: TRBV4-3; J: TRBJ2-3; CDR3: CASSQAYGTDTQYF; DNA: TGCGCCAGCAGCCAAGCCTACGGCACAGATACGCAGTATTTT
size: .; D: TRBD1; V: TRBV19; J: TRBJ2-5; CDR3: CASSIHTVRGQETQYF; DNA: TGTGCCAGTAGTATTCATACGGTCAGGGGGCAAGAGACCCAGTACTTC
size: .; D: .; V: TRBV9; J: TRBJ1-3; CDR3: CASSVASVGNTIYF; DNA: TGTGCCAGCAGCGTAGCGAGCGTCGGAAACACCATATATTTT
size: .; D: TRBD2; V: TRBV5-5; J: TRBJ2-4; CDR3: CASSLVVSGLGGQNIQYF; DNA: TGTGCCAGCAGCTTGGTCGTCTCGGGACTAGGCGGACAAAACATTCAGTACTTC
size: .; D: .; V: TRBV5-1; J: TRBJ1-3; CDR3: CASSLDPGAGNTIYF; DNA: TGCGCCAGCAGCTTGGATCCGGGGGCTGGAAACACCATATATTTT
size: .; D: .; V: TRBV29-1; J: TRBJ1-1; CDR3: CSVEATEGTEAFF; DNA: TGCAGCGTTGAGGCGACGGAGGGGACTGAAGCTTTCTTT
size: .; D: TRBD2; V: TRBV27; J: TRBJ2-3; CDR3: CASSLFLPGLAGRTDTQYF; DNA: TGTGCCAGCAGTCTCTTCTTACCGGGACTAGCGGGGCGAACAGATACGCAGTATTTT
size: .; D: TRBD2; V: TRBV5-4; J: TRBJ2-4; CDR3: CASSLGPGLVNIQYF; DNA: TGTGCCAGCAGCTTGGGTCCGGGACTAGTGAACATTCAGTACTTC
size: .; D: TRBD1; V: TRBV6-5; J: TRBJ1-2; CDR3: CASSYRQGNYGYTF; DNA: TGTGCCAGCAGTTACCGACAGGGAAACTATGGCTACACCTTC
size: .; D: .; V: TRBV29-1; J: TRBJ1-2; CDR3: CSAGQNYGYTF; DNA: TGCAGCGCCGGACAGAACTATGGCTACACCTTC
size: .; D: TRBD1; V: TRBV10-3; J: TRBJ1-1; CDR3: CAIAGGTEAFF; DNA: TGTGCCATCGCAGGGGGCACTGAAGCTTTCTTT
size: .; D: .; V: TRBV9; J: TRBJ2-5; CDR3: CASSPGLGAVETQYF; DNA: TGTGCCAGCAGCCCTGGCTTGGGGGCGGTGGAGACCCAGTACTTC
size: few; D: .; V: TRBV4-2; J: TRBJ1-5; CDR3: CASNEGGSNQPQHF; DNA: TGTGCCAGCAACGAAGGGGGTAGCAATCAGCCCCAGCATTTT
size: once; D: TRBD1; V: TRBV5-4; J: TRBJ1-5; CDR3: CASSVTGGKDQPQHF; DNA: TGTGCCAGCAGCGTGACAGGGGGTAAAGATCAGCCCCAGCATTTT
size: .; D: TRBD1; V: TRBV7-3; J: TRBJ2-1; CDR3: CASSSTGEEQFF; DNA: TGTGCCAGCAGCTCCACAGGGGAAGAGCAGTTCTTC
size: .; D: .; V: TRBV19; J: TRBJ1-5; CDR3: CASSIDGINQPQHF; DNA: TGTGCCAGTAGTATCGACGGGATCAATCAGCCCCAGCATTTT
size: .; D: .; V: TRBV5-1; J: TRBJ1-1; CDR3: CASSSLLSGNTEAFF; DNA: TGCGCCAGCAGCTCCCTCCTGTCCGGGAACACTGAAGCTTTCTTT
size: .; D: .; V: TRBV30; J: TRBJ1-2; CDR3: CAWTSGWGYTF; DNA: TGTGCCTGGACCTCGGGGTGGGGCTACACCTTC
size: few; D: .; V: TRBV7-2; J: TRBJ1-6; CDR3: CASSLVGPNGSLHF; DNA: TGTGCCAGCAGCTTAGTGGGCCCCAATGGGTCCCTCCACTTT
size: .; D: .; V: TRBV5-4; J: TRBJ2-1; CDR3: CASSLEGWRVSSYNEQFF; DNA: TGTGCCAGCAGCTTGGAAGGGTGGCGGGTTAGCTCCTACAATGAGCAGTTCTTC
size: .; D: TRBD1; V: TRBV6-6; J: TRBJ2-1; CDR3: CASMPDRDRVYEQFF; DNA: TGTGCCAGCATGCCGGACCGGGACAGGGTATATGAGCAGTTCTTC
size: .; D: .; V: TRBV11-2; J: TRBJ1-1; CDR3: CASSFDTEAFF; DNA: TGTGCCAGCAGCTTCGACACTGAAGCTTTCTTT
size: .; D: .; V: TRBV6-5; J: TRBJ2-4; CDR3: CASSYSGQTKNIQYF; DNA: TGTGCCAGCAGTTACTCGGGACAAACCAAAAACATTCAGTACTTC
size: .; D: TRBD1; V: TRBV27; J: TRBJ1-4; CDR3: CASSTNTGARLFF; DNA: TGTGCCAGCAGTACCAACACAGGGGCTAGACTGTTTTTT
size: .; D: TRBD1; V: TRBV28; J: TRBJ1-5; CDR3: CASSPGQRNQPQHF; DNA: TGTGCCAGCAGCCCGGGACAGAGGAATCAGCCCCAGCATTTT
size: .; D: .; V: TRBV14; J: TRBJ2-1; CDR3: CASSRGPMGYNEQFF; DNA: TGTGCCAGCAGCCGGGGCCCTATGGGTTACAATGAGCAGTTCTTC
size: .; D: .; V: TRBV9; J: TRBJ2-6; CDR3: CASSRVLESRGHGANVLTF; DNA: TGTGCCAGCAGTCGAGTGCTGGAAAGCCGAGGCCACGGGGCCAACGTCCTGACTTTC
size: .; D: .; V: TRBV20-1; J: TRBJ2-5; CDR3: CSAQAGETQYF; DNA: TGCAGTGCTCAGGCAGGAGAGACCCAGTACTTC
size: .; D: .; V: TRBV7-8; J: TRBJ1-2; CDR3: CASSLALQFGYTF; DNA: TGTGCCAGCAGCTTAGCGCTGCAGTTTGGCTACACCTTC
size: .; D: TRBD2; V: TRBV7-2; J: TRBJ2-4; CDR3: CASSFGTSGAGNIQYF; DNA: TGTGCCAGCAGCTTCGGGACTAGCGGGGCTGGAAACATTCAGTACTTC
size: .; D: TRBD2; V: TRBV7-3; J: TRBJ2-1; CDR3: CASSVISGGNEQFF; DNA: TGTGCCAGCAGCGTCATTAGCGGGGGCAATGAGCAGTTCTTC
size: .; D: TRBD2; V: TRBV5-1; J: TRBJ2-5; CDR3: CASSSGGSGGVKETQYF; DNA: TGCGCCAGCAGCTCCGGCGGTAGCGGGGGAGTGAAAGAGACCCAGTACTTC
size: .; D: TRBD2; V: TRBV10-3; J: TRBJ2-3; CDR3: CATRAGSSVGTDTQYF; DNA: TGTGCCACACGAGCGGGGAGTTCGGTTGGCACAGATACGCAGTATTTT
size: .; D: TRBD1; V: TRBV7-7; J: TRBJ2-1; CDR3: CASSLGTGDIHEQFF; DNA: TGTGCCAGCAGCTTAGGCACAGGGGATATACATGAGCAGTTCTTC
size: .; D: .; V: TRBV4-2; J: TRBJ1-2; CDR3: CASSPGGATTNYGYTF; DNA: TGTGCCAGCAGCCCCGGTGGAGCCACTACTAACTATGGCTACACCTTC
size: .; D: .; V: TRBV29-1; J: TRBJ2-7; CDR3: CSVGTSSSGEQYF; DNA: TGCAGCGTTGGGACTTCTTCCTCGGGGGAGCAGTACTTC
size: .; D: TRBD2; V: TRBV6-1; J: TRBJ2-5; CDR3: CASSGPRAGSYQETQYF; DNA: TGTGCCAGCAGTGGCCCTAGAGCGGGGTCCTACCAAGAGACCCAGTACTTC
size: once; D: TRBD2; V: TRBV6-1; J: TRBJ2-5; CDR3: CASSPLGGGGETQYF; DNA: TGTGCCAGCAGTCCGCTTGGGGGGGGTGGGGAGACCCAGTACTTC
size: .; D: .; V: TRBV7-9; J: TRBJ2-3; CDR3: CASSPGTSTDTQYF; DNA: TGTGCCAGCAGTCCCGGGACTAGCACAGATACGCAGTATTTT
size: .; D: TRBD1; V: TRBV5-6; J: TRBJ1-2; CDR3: CASGGQGWSGYTF; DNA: TGTGCCAGCGGGGGACAGGGATGGAGTGGCTACACCTTC
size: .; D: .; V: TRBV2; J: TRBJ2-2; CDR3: CASRVDSLNTGELFF; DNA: TGTGCCAGCAGGGTGGACAGCCTGAACACCGGGGAGCTGTTTTTT
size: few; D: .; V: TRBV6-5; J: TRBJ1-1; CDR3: CASSWNRVTEAFF; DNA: TGTGCCAGCAGTTGGAACAGGGTGACTGAAGCTTTCTTT
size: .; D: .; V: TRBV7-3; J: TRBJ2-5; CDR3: CASSRGTSETQYF; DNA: TGTGCCAGCAGTCGCGGGACTTCAGAGACCCAGTACTTC
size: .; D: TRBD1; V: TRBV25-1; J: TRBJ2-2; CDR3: CASSRQGRNTGELFF; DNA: TGTGCCAGCTCCAGACAGGGTAGGAACACCGGGGAGCTGTTTTTT
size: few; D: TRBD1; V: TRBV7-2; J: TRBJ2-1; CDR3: CASSFRTGGRNEQFF; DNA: TGTGCCAGCAGCTTCCGGACAGGGGGCAGGAATGAGCAGTTCTTC
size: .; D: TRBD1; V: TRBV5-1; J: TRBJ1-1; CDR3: CASRRDRMNTEAFF; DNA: TGCGCCAGCAGGCGGGACAGAATGAACACTGAAGCTTTCTTT
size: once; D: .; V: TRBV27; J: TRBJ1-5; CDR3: CASSPIDSVHNQPQHF; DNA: TGTGCCAGCAGTCCGATCGACAGTGTACACAATCAGCCCCAGCATTTT
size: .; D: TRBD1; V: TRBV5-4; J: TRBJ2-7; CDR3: CASSIGQGPYEQYF; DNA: TGTGCCAGCAGCATAGGACAGGGGCCCTACGAGCAGTACTTC
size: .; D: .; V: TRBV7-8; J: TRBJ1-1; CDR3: CASSPPQGRGTEAFF; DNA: TGTGCCAGCAGCCCACCTCAGGGTAGGGGCACTGAAGCTTTCTTT
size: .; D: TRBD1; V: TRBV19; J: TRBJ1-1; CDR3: CASSPRIDRGLEAFF; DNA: TGTGCCAGTAGTCCTCGCATAGACAGGGGGCTTGAAGCTTTCTTT